This T cell receptor (beta chain) was captured in a study of blood T cells in healthy people across ages (dated by TCRdb to about 2015). About the full investigation: In model experiments, roughly one uniquely barcoded TCR beta cDNA molecule per two T cells was captured by template switching. Age-related changes in TCR beta repertoire diversity were measured in the study by deep sequencing normalized with unique cDNA molecular identifiers. The donors were divided into four age groups: young (average approximately 15 years), middle-aged (roughly 40), aged (about 62) and long-lived (roughly 82). For two donors (one aged 18 to 30 and one aged 80 or older), the study analyzed two additional independent replicas of 1 million unique cDNA reads from the same blood draw.

Library preparation used 5' RACE. Sequencing was performed on an Illumina HiSeq 2500. The second PCR ran for roughly 7 to 12 cycles and used a J-beta primer mix along with a sample-barcoded 5' primer. A template-switch 5' adaptor carrying 12 random nucleotides introduced a unique molecular identifier onto each TCR beta cDNA molecule. Each sample yielded at least 3 million CDR3-containing paired-end reads. The Mint cDNA synthesis kit, primed by a TRBC-specific oligonucleotide, was used to synthesize first-strand cDNA from all RNA. Following uracil-DNA glycosylase treatment, a first 18-cycle PCR with universal primers M1SS and BC2_uni_R was performed on all cDNA. Per the source publication's procedure: Normalization of each sample was performed by random selection of 1 million high-quality reads, each carrying a distinct molecular identifier. Instead of being binned into consensus sequences, reads with shared molecular identifiers were discarded. MiTCR, with a Q25 quality threshold and the strictest error-elimination algorithm, was used for CDR3 identification, clonotype clustering and error correction. Lower-bound total TCR beta diversity was estimated with a nonparametric unseen species model using Euler transformation. TCRdb reanalyzed the raw reads on its own, using fastp at Q25 for trimming and MiXCR for clone calling, and kept in-frame beta chains. Rows matching on CDR3 protein sequence are summarized as one entry with the most common DNA and genes. For this entry, the V and J calls and clone size follow TCRdb and not the study's own pipeline. For this sample there are some 930,000 distinct CDR3 sequences; 29% appear just once. The top ten constitute approximately 10% of the sample.

Systemically healthy Caucasian individuals from Russia, some 40 in total and aged about 6 to 90 years, were included as donors. Each donor gave ten milliliters of peripheral blood, collected into EDTA-treated Vacutainer tubes. PBMCs were isolated by Ficoll-Paque density-gradient centrifugation, with at least 6 million obtained per sample. Trizol reagent was used to extract total RNA from PBMCs, with at least 5 micrograms per sample. Naive CD45RAhigh/CD27high T cell percentages were measured by flow cytometry on a PBMC aliquot from every donor. Findings and caveats that apply to the study as a whole: Because profiling used bulk unsorted PBMCs, naive and antigen-experienced compartments could not be compared conclusively. The long-lived group showed more naive CD4+ T cells, fewer expanded clones and increased TCR diversity than the aged group, suggesting age selection. Estimates of total diversity based on one million sequenced T cells were considered lower bounds and underestimates. A strong correlation was found between observed TCR beta diversity and the percentage of naive T cells measured by flow cytometry. Because donor CMV infection status was unknown, age-related changes in expanded clonotypes were potentially confounded. Observed TCR beta diversity per million T cells fell roughly linearly with age, and a significant reduction was already apparent by age around 40.

Note on this clonotype: There is no known antigen for this receptor. No much larger clonotype is one base removed from it; base qualities were not supplied.

The germline V gene gives CDR1 as SGHRS and CDR2 as YFSETQ. V loses 3 bases, J loses 0 bases, and the germline ends lie 12 bases apart. The CDR3 has 15 amino acids, counting the end cysteine and phenylalanine. The CDR3 DNA has 45 bases and is translated from base 1. These records were also assigned to another study, of T cells of mothers and their children. As that second study puts it: The donors were nine systemically healthy Caucasian individuals, made up of three mothers and their six children. cDNA synthesis used all of the extracted RNA, with roughly 1.5 ug of RNA in each 15 ul reaction. In the second PCR, the M1S primer added sample barcodes and 2-4 random nucleotides. Over 9 million TCR beta CDR3 reads were obtained for each mother, and millions of reads were obtained for each child. Thymic selection similarly shapes TCR recombination output in related and unrelated pairs, with minor effect from inherited differences. Related mother-child pairs always showed normalized repertoire overlap that was slightly higher than in unrelated mother-child pairs, though the difference was never significant. No persistent microchimeric T cell clones were detected, at a sensitivity of roughly 100 clones per million clonotypes. The study used deep NGS to compare TCR beta repertoires of mothers and children, seeking features distinguishing related mother-child pairs from unrelated individuals. Mothers averaged roughly 40 +/- 4 years of age and children averaged around 11 +/- 4 years. After adapter ligation was performed with NEBNext reagents, the libraries were sequenced on an Illumina HiSeq 2000 with 100+100 nt paired-end reads. To prevent cross-contamination, the mother and child libraries were prepared one month apart and sequenced in separate runs. Between roughly 450,000 and 2,000,000 distinct TCR beta clonotypes were identified per donor. Naive TCR beta clonotypes were estimated from low-frequency clonotypes matched to each donor's FACS-determined naive share, without sorting.

This clonotype was sampled from a woman in her forties in good health. Input material: blood. This chain is built from TRBV5-1 and TRBJ2-5, with the D gene not confidently named. The DNA reads as follows: TGCGCCAGCAGCTCGGCCTCAGAGTACCAAGAGACCCAGTACTTC. Translated, it gives CASSSASEYQETQYF.